This TCR beta chain was captured in a study of T cells in Graves' hyperthyroidism and ophthalmopathy. Whole-study results and caveats: Clonotypes that were expanded in thyroid above 0.001 mostly appeared in blood too. The model predicted ophthalmopathy a median approximately 6 months before onset.

The CDR3 spans 15 residues. V gave up 4 bases and J gave up 6 bases, with 16 bases separating them. Disease duration under 2 months; hyperthyroidism patients were aged 18 to 65. In this sample, this clonotype turned up many times. Its antigen is undetermined. Amplification of TCR beta CDR3 regions was performed using RNA transcripts as template. Carried out on the TCR CDR3, a first-round RT-PCR used the HTBI primer set. TCRdb redid the calling of the multiplex PCR reads with MiXCR, one entry per CDR3 protein. The sample comprises 650,000 to 700,000 distinct CDR3 sequences, roughly 17% of which are singletons, and about 16% rests with the top ten.

Source material: blood. This TCR was sampled from a middle-aged man with Graves' hyperthyroidism. The chain combines TRBV12-3 or TRBV12-4 with TRBJ2-1; D is uncertain. This CDR3 reads CASSSSVTSSNEQFF. CDR3 nucleotides: TGTGCCAGCAGTTCCAGTGTGACAAGCTCCAATGAGCAGTTCTTC.